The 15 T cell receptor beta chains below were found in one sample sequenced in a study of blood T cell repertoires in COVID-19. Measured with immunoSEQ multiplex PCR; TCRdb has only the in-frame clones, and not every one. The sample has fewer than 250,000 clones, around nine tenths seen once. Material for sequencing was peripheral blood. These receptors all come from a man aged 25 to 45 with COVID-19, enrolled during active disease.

DNA of the CDR3: TGTGCCAGCAGTGATGGGGACAGGGGGAGTAGGGAAGCTTTCTTT. Encoded protein: CASSDGDRGSREAFF. The chain links TRBV2 to TRBJ1-1; the match to TRBD1 covers 11 bases. The CDR3 totals 15 residues. Trimming removed 3 bases from V and 8 bases from J; junction bases left unmatched: 8. Germline loops: CDR1 SNHLY, CDR2 FYNNEI.

CDR3: CASSLALTGGISTEAFF. CDR3 coding DNA: TGTGCCAGCAGCTTAGCCCTGACAGGGGGCATTTCTACTGAAGCTTTCTTT. This chain joins TRBV11-1 and TRBJ1-1, with 10 bases lining up with TRBD1. Unmatched junction bases numbered 9, after V lost 0 bases and J lost 5 bases. The CDR3 covers 17 residues. Per the germline V gene, CDR1 is SGHAT and CDR2 is FQDESV (reference sequence). Filled out from reference TRBV11-1 and TRBJ1-1, the complete variable domain reads EAEVAQSPRYKITEKSQAVAFWCDPISGHATLYWYRQILGQGPELLVQFQDESVVDDSQLPKDRFSAERLKGVDSTLKIQPAELGDSAMYLCASSLALTGGISTEAFFGQGTRLTVV.

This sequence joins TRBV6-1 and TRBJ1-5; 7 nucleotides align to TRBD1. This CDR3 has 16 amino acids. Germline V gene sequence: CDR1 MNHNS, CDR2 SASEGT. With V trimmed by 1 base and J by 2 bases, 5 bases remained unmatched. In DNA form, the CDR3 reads TGTGCCAGCAGTGAAGTCCGAGACAGGGGCAATCAGCCCCAGCATTTT. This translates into CASSEVRDRGNQPQHF.

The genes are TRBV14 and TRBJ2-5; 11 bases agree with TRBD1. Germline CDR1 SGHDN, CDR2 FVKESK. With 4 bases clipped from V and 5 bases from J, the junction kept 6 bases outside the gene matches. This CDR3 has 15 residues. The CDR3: CASSLRTGGGETQYF. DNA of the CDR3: TGTGCCAGCAGCCTCCGGACAGGGGGCGGTGAGACCCAGTACTTC. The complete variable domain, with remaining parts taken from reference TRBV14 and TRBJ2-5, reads EAGVTQFPSHSVIEKGQTVTLRCDPISGHDNLYWYRRVMGKEIKFLLHFVKESKQDESGMPNNRFLAERTGGTYSTLKVQPAELEDSGVYFCASSLRTGGGETQYFGPGTRLLVL.

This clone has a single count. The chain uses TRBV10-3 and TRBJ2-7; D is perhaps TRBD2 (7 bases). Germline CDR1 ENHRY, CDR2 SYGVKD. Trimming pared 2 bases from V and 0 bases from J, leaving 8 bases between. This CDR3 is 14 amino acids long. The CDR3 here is CAISERGGSYEQYF. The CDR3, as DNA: TGTGCCATCAGTGAGAGGGGGGGCTCCTACGAGCAGTACTTC.

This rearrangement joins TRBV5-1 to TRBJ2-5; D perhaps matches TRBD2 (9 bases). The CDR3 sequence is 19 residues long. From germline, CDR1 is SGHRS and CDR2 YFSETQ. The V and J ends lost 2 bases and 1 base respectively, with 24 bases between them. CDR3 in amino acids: CASSFPTGETSGSQETQYF. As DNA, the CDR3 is TGCGCCAGCAGCTTTCCGACAGGGGAGACTAGCGGATCCCAAGAGACCCAGTACTTC.

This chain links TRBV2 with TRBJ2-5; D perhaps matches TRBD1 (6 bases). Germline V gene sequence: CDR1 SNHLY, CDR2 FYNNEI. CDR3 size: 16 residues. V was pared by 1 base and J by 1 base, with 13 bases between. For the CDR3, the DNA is TGTGCCAGCAGTGAAGGGGTAAACAGGGCCCAAGAGACCCAGTACTTC. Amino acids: CASSEGVNRAQETQYF.

The chain's CDR3 is CASSEVTGSNQPQHF. CDR3 bases: TGTGCCAGCAGTGAAGTGACAGGGAGCAATCAGCCCCAGCATTTT. This sequence joins TRBV6-1 and TRBJ1-5; 7 bases are a match to TRBD1. V lost 1 base and J lost 1; bases outside the gene matches: 1. Germline-derived CDR1 and CDR2 are MNHNS and SASEGT. The CDR3 is made up of 15 amino acids.

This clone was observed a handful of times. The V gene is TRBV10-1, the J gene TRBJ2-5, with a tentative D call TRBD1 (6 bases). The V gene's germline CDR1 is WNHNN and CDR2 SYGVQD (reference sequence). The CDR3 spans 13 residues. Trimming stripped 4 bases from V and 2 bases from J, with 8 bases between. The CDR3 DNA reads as TGCGCCAGCAGTGCAGGGACACAAGAGACCCAGTACTTC. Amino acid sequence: CASSAGTQETQYF.

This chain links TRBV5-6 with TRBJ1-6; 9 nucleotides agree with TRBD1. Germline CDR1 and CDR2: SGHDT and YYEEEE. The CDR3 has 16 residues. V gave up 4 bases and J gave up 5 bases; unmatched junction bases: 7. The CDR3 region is CASSTLTGGHNSPLHF. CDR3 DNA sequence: TGTGCCAGCAGCACCCTTACAGGGGGCCATAATTCACCCCTCCACTTT.

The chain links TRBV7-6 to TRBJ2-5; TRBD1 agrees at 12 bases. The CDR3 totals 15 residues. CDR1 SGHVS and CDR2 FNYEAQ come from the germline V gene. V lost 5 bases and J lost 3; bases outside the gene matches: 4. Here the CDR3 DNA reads TGTGCCAGCAGCGTCGGGACAGGGGGCGAAGAGACCCAGTACTTC. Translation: CASSVGTGGEETQYF.

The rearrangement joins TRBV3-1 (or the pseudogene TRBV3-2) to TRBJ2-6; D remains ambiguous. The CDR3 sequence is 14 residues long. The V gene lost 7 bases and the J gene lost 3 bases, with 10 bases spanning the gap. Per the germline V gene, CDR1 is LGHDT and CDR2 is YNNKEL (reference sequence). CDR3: CASTRGNGANVLTF. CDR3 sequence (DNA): TGTGCCAGCACCCGAGGTAATGGGGCCAACGTCCTGACTTTC.

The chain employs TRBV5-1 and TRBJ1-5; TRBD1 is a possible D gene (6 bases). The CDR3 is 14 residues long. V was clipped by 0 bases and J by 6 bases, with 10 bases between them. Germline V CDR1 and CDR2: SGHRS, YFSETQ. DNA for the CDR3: TGCGCCAGCAGCTTGGGACAGGCGGGTCAGCCCCAGCATTTT. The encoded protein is CASSLGQAGQPQHF.

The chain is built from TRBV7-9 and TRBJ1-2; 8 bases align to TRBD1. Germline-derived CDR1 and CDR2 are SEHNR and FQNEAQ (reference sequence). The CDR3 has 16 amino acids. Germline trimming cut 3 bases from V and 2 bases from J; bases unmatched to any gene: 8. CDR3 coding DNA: TGTGCCAGCAGCTTCGCAGGGGGCACTGGGAACTATGGCTACACCTTC. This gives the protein CASSFAGGTGNYGYTF.

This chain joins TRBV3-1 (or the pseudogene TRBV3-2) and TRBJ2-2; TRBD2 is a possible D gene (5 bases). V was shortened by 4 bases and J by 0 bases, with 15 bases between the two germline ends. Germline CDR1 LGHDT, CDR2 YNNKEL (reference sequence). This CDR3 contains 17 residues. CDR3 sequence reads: CASSPYEWGANTGELFF. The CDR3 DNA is TGTGCCAGCAGCCCCTACGAGTGGGGAGCGAACACCGGGGAGCTGTTTTTT.